This TCR beta chain was captured by sequencing in a study of response to subunit inactivated influenza vaccine. Study-level points and caveats: The authors put forward the suggestion that each seasonal influenza vaccination may bring in only a limited number of new T cells.

TCRdb itself ran the RT-PCR reads through MiXCR, one entry per CDR3 protein. The sample holds around 190,000 distinct CDR3 sequences, approximately 15% seen once. The table lists this clonotype with a few counts. Its target is not known. The sequence was obtained from a man aged 50-60 years who received an inactivated influenza vaccine. Sequenced here: CD8+ T cells sorted from PBMCs, sampled roughly 5 days after vaccination.

DNA of the CDR3: TGTGCCAGCAGTTACTCGATGGGAGATACGCAGTATTTT. Translated: CASSYSMGDTQYF. The chain uses TRBV6-5 and TRBJ2-3; unclear D gene. The CDR3 extends over 13 amino acids. From germline, CDR1 is MNHEY and CDR2 SVGAGI. V lost 0 bases to trimming and J lost 5 bases, with 6 bases between them.